These T cell receptor beta chains were read from a single sample in a study of blood T cell repertoires in COVID-19. Sequencing was performed with immunoSEQ multiplex PCR; in TCRdb, only in-frame clones are kept and a portion is missing. The data contain roughly 350,000 clones, roughly 85% of them singletons. Sequencing was performed on peripheral blood. These receptor sequences come from a young woman with acute or convalescent COVID-19. CDR3s include the opening cysteine and the closing phenylalanine or tryptophan. The D gene is left open where the match is weak. Size is omitted from some rows. Given values are once, few, many or a class for expanded clones.

d_call,v_call,clone_size,j_call,cdr3_nt,cdr3_aa
.,TRBV28,.,TRBJ1-4,TGTGCCACATACAGAGCAACTAATGAAAAACTGTTTTTT,CATYRATNEKLFF
TRBD1,TRBV9,.,TRBJ2-7,TGTGCCAGCAGCGCCGGGACAGGGGCAACCGAGCAGTACTTC,CASSAGTGATEQYF
TRBD1,TRBV4-1,.,TRBJ2-1,TGCGCCAGCGAAACCGGGACAGGCTTCAGTGAGCAGTTCTTC,CASETGTGFSEQFF
TRBD2,TRBV6-2/TRBV6-3,.,TRBJ2-5,TGTGCCAGCAGTTACTCGACAGCGGGAGAACAAGAGACCCAGTACTTC,CASSYSTAGEQETQYF
.,TRBV16,.,TRBJ1-4,TGTGCCAGCAGCCAACGCATACAGGGTAATGAAAAACTGTTTTTT,CASSQRIQGNEKLFF
.,TRBV5-8,.,TRBJ1-3,TGTGCCAGCATTAGGAGAAGTCAAATTTCTGGAAACACCATATATTTT,CASIRRSQISGNTIYF
.,TRBV7-2,.,TRBJ1-3,TGTGCCAGCAGCCAAGCACCGATTCTTGGAAACACCATATATTTT,CASSQAPILGNTIYF
TRBD1,TRBV6-5,.,TRBJ1-2,TGTGCCAGCAGCCAACAGGGGGACTATGGCTACACCTTC,CASSQQGDYGYTF
TRBD2,TRBV24-1,.,TRBJ2-5,TGTGCCACCAGTGATGGGACTAGCGGGACGGAGACCCAGTACTTC,CATSDGTSGTETQYF
TRBD1,TRBV3-1/TRBV3-2,.,TRBJ2-1,TGTGCCAGCAGCCCTGAGACAGGGGGCAATGAGCAGTTCTTC,CASSPETGGNEQFF
TRBD2,TRBV7-3,.,TRBJ2-7,TGTGCCAGCAGCTCGAAAGCGGGAGGGCCGTACGAGCAGTACTTC,CASSSKAGGPYEQYF
.,TRBV18,.,TRBJ1-2,TGTGCCAGCTCATTGGGAGGGAGCCTCTATGGCTACACCTTC,CASSLGGSLYGYTF
.,TRBV5-1,.,TRBJ1-2,TGCGCCAGCAGATCTCGGGGGGGCTACACCTTC,CASRSRGGYTF
.,TRBV6-5,.,TRBJ1-5,TGTGCCAGCAGCCCACTCGCCAGGGCGCCTCAGCCCCAGCATTTT,CASSPLARAPQPQHF
TRBD1,TRBV19,.,TRBJ1-5,TGTGCCAGTAGCCTGGGACAGGGCCAGCCCCAGCATTTT,CASSLGQGQPQHF
.,TRBV6-6,.,TRBJ2-5,TGTGCCAGCAGTTACTCCTATAGCGGCACGGCGGAGTACTTC,CASSYSYSGTAEYF
TRBD1,TRBV5-1,.,TRBJ1-6,TGCGCCAGCAGCTTGGGGGACAGGGAGGTCGATTCACCCCTCCACTTT,CASSLGDREVDSPLHF
.,TRBV5-1,.,TRBJ2-7,TGCGCCAGCAGCTCCCGGACAGCGTTGGGGGAGCAGTACTTC,CASSSRTALGEQYF
.,TRBV2,.,TRBJ2-1,TGTGCCAGCAGTGGAGGACGGGACTTGAACAATGAGCAGTTCTTC,CASSGGRDLNNEQFF
.,TRBV5-1,.,TRBJ1-1,TGCGCCAGCCTCGAAGGACAAATGAACACTGAAGCTTTCTTT,CASLEGQMNTEAFF
TRBD1,TRBV30,.,TRBJ2-1,TGTGCCTGGACCCTCGGGACAGAAAAGTTCTTC,CAWTLGTEKFF
TRBD1,TRBV7-8,.,TRBJ1-2,TGTGCCAGCAGCGGTACGACAGGGGGTAATGGCTACACCTTC,CASSGTTGGNGYTF
.,TRBV27,once,TRBJ2-7,TGTGCCAGCAGTTTAAAGCTAAACTACGAGCAGTACTTC,CASSLKLNYEQYF
.,TRBV27,.,TRBJ2-7,TGTGCCAGCAGTTTATCGTTTTATCAGGGCCACGAGCAGTACTTC,CASSLSFYQGHEQYF
.,TRBV5-1,.,TRBJ1-4,TGCGCCAGCAGCTTGGCCTTGGACACCTCTAATGAAAAACTGTTTTTT,CASSLALDTSNEKLFF
.,TRBV7-9,.,TRBJ1-4,TGTGCCAGCAGCTTAGGACAGGTTGGAGGTGAAAAACTGTTTTTT,CASSLGQVGGEKLFF
TRBD2,TRBV7-9,.,TRBJ2-1,TGTGCCAGCAGCTCACTAGCGGGAGGGTTCTACAATGAGCAGTTCTTC,CASSSLAGGFYNEQFF
.,TRBV9,few,TRBJ2-3,TGTGCCAGCAGCGTTTACGATGGCCCGAGCACAGATACGCAGTATTTT,CASSVYDGPSTDTQYF
.,TRBV9,.,TRBJ2-2,TGTGCCAGCAGCGTAGAGGAGGAAAACACCGGGGAGCTGTTTTTT,CASSVEEENTGELFF
TRBD2,TRBV7-3,.,TRBJ2-3,TGTGCCAGCAGCTTAAACCCTAGCGGGGCCACAGATACGCAGTATTTT,CASSLNPSGATDTQYF
TRBD2,TRBV6-1,once,TRBJ2-1,TGTGCCAGCAGTGAACAGCGGGAGAATGAGCAGTTCTTC,CASSEQRENEQFF
.,TRBV6-5,.,TRBJ1-1,TGTGCCAGCAGCTACTTTGGACACCTAGTAAACACTGAAGCTTTCTTT,CASSYFGHLVNTEAFF
TRBD2,TRBV5-6,.,TRBJ2-7,TGTGCCAGCAGGTCAGCGGGGAGCGGCTCCTACGAGCAGTACTTC,CASRSAGSGSYEQYF
.,TRBV5-5,.,TRBJ1-1,TGTGCCAGCAGCCTATCAGGGGACACTGAAGCTTTCTTT,CASSLSGDTEAFF
.,TRBV10-2,.,TRBJ2-2,TGCGCCAGCACAGGCAGGGTGGCCGGGGAGCTGTTTTTT,CASTGRVAGELFF
.,TRBV15,.,TRBJ1-6,TGTGCCACCAGCGGCAGGGCGGATTCACCCCTCCACTTT,CATSGRADSPLHF
TRBD2,TRBV2,few,TRBJ2-7,TGTGCCAGCAGTGCTCTACTAGCGGGAGCGACAACCTACGAGCAGTACTTC,CASSALLAGATTYEQYF
TRBD2,TRBV27,.,TRBJ2-3,TGTGCCAGCAGCTGGACTAGCGGGGGGCCGGGTGATTTT,CASSWTSGGPGDF
TRBD2,TRBV5-4,.,TRBJ2-3,TGTGCCAGCAGCTTGAGGCGGGGGGGCGTCCCAGATACGCAGTATTTT,CASSLRRGGVPDTQYF
TRBD1,TRBV30,.,TRBJ1-2,TGTGCCTGGAGTGTATGGGACAGGGTTGGCTACACCTTC,CAWSVWDRVGYTF